This TCR beta chain emerged from a study of cytomegalovirus exposure and HLA in healthy donors. Trimming took 0 bases from V and 2 from J; bases not matched to a gene: 2. Germline CDR1 reads SGDLS; CDR2 reads YYNGEE. There are 15 residues in the CDR3. Sequencing was performed with immunoSEQ multiplex PCR; in TCRdb, only in-frame clones are kept and a portion is missing. The table has about 110,000 clones, approximately 96% seen once. Of note for this clone: Its antigen is unidentified.

Findings and limits, study-wide: Specific recognition of CMV antigens was confirmed in vitro for a few chains (all CMV-associated).

The chain carries TRBV9 and TRBJ2-3; TRBD2 matches at 8 bases. Sequenced: PBMCs. This sequence originates from a woman under 30 in good health and CMV-seronegative. The CDR3 sequence: CASSVAGLATDTQYF. The DNA for the CDR3 is TGTGCCAGCAGCGTAGCCGGACTAGCCACAGATACGCAGTATTTT. Full variable domain (outside the CDR3, taken from reference TRBV9 and TRBJ2-3): DSGVTQTPKHLITATGQRVTLRCSPRSGDLSVYWYQQSLDQGLQFLIQYYNGEERAKGNILERFSAQQFPDLHSELNLSSLELGDSALYFCASSVAGLATDTQYFGPGTRLTVL.